The rows below give T cell receptor beta chains drawn from one sample of a study of spatial heterogeneity in lung cancer. TCRdb reprocessed the 5' RACE reads via MiXCR and lists one record per CDR3 protein. This table has 25,000 to 30,000 distinct CDR3 sequences, around 7.5% appearing once. Sequencing was performed on lung tumor tissue, taken at surgery. These receptors all come from a male donor with early-stage non-small cell lung cancer. Both conserved end residues are part of each CDR3. A D gene is named only where the DNA matches it firmly. A clone size is listed for some rows: how often the clone was seen (once, few, many), or a class if it is expanded.

J,D,size,V,DNA,CDR3
TRBJ2-1,NA,many,TRBV6-1,TGTGCCAGCAGTGAAGTAGGGCTTGGCAATGAGCAGTTCTTC,CASSEVGLGNEQFF
TRBJ1-5,NA,many,TRBV7-2,TGTGCCAGCAGCTTAGGGGGGGAAGGGTTTGGCAATCAGCCCCAGCATTTT,CASSLGGEGFGNQPQHF
TRBJ1-4,NA,many,TRBV20-1,TGCAGTGCTAGAGACCGGTTGACTAATGAAAAACTGTTTTTT,CSARDRLTNEKLFF
TRBJ2-2,NA,many,TRBV5-1,TGCGCCAGCAGCTTGATAGGGACGGCGCACACCGGGGAGCTGTTTTTT,CASSLIGTAHTGELFF
TRBJ2-1,NA,NA,TRBV18,TGTGCCAGCTCACCACAATATCAGTCCGATGAGCAGTTCTTC,CASSPQYQSDEQFF
TRBJ1-3,NA,many,TRBV27,TGTGCCAGCAGAGGACATCTCTCTGGAAACACCATATATTTT,CASRGHLSGNTIYF
TRBJ2-7,TRBD2,many,TRBV6-2/TRBV6-3,TGTGCCAGCAGGGCTCTAGCGGGGCTCTACGAGCAGTACTTC,CASRALAGLYEQYF
TRBJ1-6,NA,many,TRBV7-2,TGTGCCAGCAGCCCCACCAATTCACCCCTCCACTTT,CASSPTNSPLHF
TRBJ1-6,NA,many,TRBV5-1,TGCGCCAGCAACAACACCCCGGGACGGTATGATTCACCCCTCCACTTT,CASNNTPGRYDSPLHF
TRBJ1-5,TRBD1,few,TRBV5-1,TGCGCCAGCAGGACGGACAGGAATCAGCCCCAGCATTTT,CASRTDRNQPQHF
TRBJ2-7,NA,NA,TRBV27,TGTGCCAGCAAACCCCTCCGGATAAAGTACTTC,CASKPLRIKYF
TRBJ2-2,NA,many,TRBV5-1,TGCGCCAGCAGCTTGACGGGAAGCACCGGGGAGCTGTTTTTT,CASSLTGSTGELFF
TRBJ1-2,NA,many,TRBV28,TGTGCCAGCAGTGTCCGGGACACCTTTAACTATGGCTACACCTTC,CASSVRDTFNYGYTF
TRBJ1-5,NA,NA,TRBV7-9,TGTGCCAGCAGCGTGGATAGCAATCAGCCCCAGCATTTT,CASSVDSNQPQHF
TRBJ1-5,NA,NA,TRBV12-3/TRBV12-4,TGTGCCAGCAGTTCTGCGGGGAATCAGCCCCAGCATTTT,CASSSAGNQPQHF
TRBJ1-4,TRBD1,NA,TRBV19,TGTGCCAGTAGCTTCGGGACAGGACATGAAAAACTGTTTTTT,CASSFGTGHEKLFF
TRBJ2-2,NA,many,TRBV7-2,TGTGCCAGCTCGTGGCGGGGGCCAAACACCGGGGAGCTGTTTTTT,CASSWRGPNTGELFF
TRBJ1-1,NA,many,TRBV4-3,TGCGCCAGCAGCCAAGATTCGCAGGGTAGCACTGAAGCTTTCTTT,CASSQDSQGSTEAFF
TRBJ2-5,TRBD1,few,TRBV5-6,TGTGCCAGCAGCTTGGCAGGGGGACAAGAGACCCAGTACTTC,CASSLAGGQETQYF
TRBJ1-5,NA,few,TRBV4-1,TGCGCCAGCAGCCAAGTGTTACAGTCGGGTCAGCCCCAGCATTTT,CASSQVLQSGQPQHF
TRBJ2-5,TRBD1,few,TRBV5-6,TGTGCCAGCAGCTTGGGACAGGGGCAAGAGACCCAGTACTTC,CASSLGQGQETQYF
TRBJ2-7,NA,many,TRBV28,TGTGCCAGCAGTTTACAGGGCTACGAGCAGTACTTC,CASSLQGYEQYF
TRBJ1-6,NA,many,TRBV20-1,TGCAGTGCTCGCTCGAGGGTTGGTAATTCACCCCTCCACTTT,CSARSRVGNSPLHF
TRBJ1-1,NA,few,TRBV5-1,TGCGCCAGCAGCTTTTCCAGGGGGAACACTGAAGCTTTCTTT,CASSFSRGNTEAFF
TRBJ2-3,TRBD1,many,TRBV6-2/TRBV6-3,TGTGCCAGCTCCGGACAGGGGGCATTCGATACGCAGTATTTT,CASSGQGAFDTQYF
TRBJ2-7,NA,many,TRBV5-1,TGCGCCAGCAGCTTCACAGGGTTCTCCTACGAGCAGTACTTC,CASSFTGFSYEQYF
TRBJ1-2,NA,many,TRBV9,TGTGCCAGCAGCGTAGGGGAAGGAAACTATGGCTACACCTTC,CASSVGEGNYGYTF
TRBJ1-3,NA,once,TRBV4-2,TGTGCCAGCAGCCAAGGAGACACCGGCTCTGGAAACACCATATATTTT,CASSQGDTGSGNTIYF
TRBJ2-5,TRBD2,NA,TRBV5-1,TGCGCCAGCAGCTGGCGTGCGGGGGACGAGGAGACCCAGTACTTC,CASSWRAGDEETQYF
TRBJ2-4,NA,few,TRBV7-2,TGTGCCAGCAGCTTAACGGGGGCCAAAAACATTCAGTACTTC,CASSLTGAKNIQYF